The clone carrying this TCR beta chain occurred many times. The CDR3 is made up of 16 amino acids. Looked up from germline, CDR1 is MNHEY and CDR2 is SVGAGI. Trimming removed 2 bases from V and 1 base from J, with 11 bases in between. TCRdb recomputed calls from the PCR reads with MiXCR, one row per CDR3 protein. The sample yields around 82,000 distinct CDR3 sequences, roughly 20% seen once. This sample was taken from a study of molecular identifiers for immune sequencing clone quantification. This sequence was found in a human donor in good health. Some libraries in this study had Jurkat cell RNA spiked in. The sample consisted of naive CD8+ T cells from blood, with Jurkat cell RNA spiked in. The subset: FACS-sorted CD8+CD4-CCR7+CD45RA+ naive T cells. V gene TRBV6-5 combines with J gene TRBJ2-2; D not certain. CDR3 sequence: CASSYRTEENTGELFF. The CDR3 nucleotides read TGTGCCAGCAGTTACCGAACAGAGGAGAACACCGGGGAGCTGTTTTTT.